This T cell receptor (beta chain) was sequenced during a study of blood T cell repertoires in COVID-19. Study-wide background: T cells, B-cell-depleted T cells, or PBMCs supplied cDNA or gDNA.

Profiled with immunoSEQ multiplex PCR; TCRdb holds only in-frame clones, not every one. The repertoire holds about 400,000 clones, with roughly 90% as singletons. Germline CDR1 reads MNHNY; CDR2 reads SVGAGI (reference sequence). CDR3 length equals 13 residues. The germline V and J ends were trimmed by 7 bases and 2 bases, with 6 bases remaining between them. This clone was observed a few times. This rearrangement joins TRBV6-6 to TRBJ1-6; D is ambiguous. This TCR derives from a man in his forties or fifties with acute or convalescent COVID-19. The sequencing input was peripheral blood. Here the CDR3 DNA reads TGTGCCAGCACTATAACCTATAATTCACCCCTCCACTTT. Amino acids: CASTITYNSPLHF.